Below are 5 T cell receptor beta chains sequenced from a single sample in a study of beta chain features in type 1 diabetes. cDNA synthesis used the whole RNA isolate, giving expressed TCRB sequences. Data came from immunoSEQ multiplex PCR; TCRdb stores just in-frame clones and leaves some out. This table has 500,000 to 850,000 clones, over 12% appearing once. What these receptors recognize is not known. Overall study results and limits: Moderate but significant shortening of TCRB CDR3s was recorded in all four CD4+ subsets from Type 1 diabetes patients.

Sequenced material: naive CD4+ T cells from blood. These receptors came from a man aged 18 to 29 with type 1 diabetes.

The J gene is TRBJ2-7, the V gene TRBV5-1; D unclear. V was trimmed by 0 bases and J by 2 bases, leaving 6 bases between them. Germline loops: CDR1 SGHRS, CDR2 YFSETQ. The CDR3 is 13 residues long. The CDR3 loop is CASSLGGTYEQYF. The CDR3 DNA is TGCGCCAGCAGCTTGGGCGGAACCTACGAGCAGTACTTC.

The chain carries TRBV5-4 and TRBJ1-1; D is possibly TRBD1 (6 bases). Germline V CDR1 and CDR2: SGHNT, YYREEE (reference sequence). V dropped 10 bases and J dropped 1 base, with 23 bases sitting between them. The CDR3 consists of 16 residues. CDR3 in DNA: TGTGCCTGCGGGGGGGCAGGATTATCCTCGAACACTGAAGCTTTCTTT. It encodes CACGGAGLSSNTEAFF.

There are a few counts of this clone. The J gene is TRBJ1-5, the V gene TRBV7-6, with TRBD1 as a possible D gene (6 bases). V shed 1 base and J shed 7 bases, with 14 bases lying between them. The germline V gene has CDR1 SGHVS and CDR2 FNYEAQ. This CDR3 has 15 residues. The CDR3 loop is CASSLVTGLGQPQHF. The CDR3 nucleotides read TGTGCCAGCAGCTTAGTCACAGGGCTAGGCCAGCCCCAGCATTTT.

The genes are TRBV20-1 and TRBJ1-3; D remains unclear. The CDR3 runs to 11 residues. Germline V gene data show CDR1 as DFQATT and CDR2 as SNEGSKA (reference sequence). V was shortened by 5 bases and J by 7 bases, with 9 bases between the two germline ends. CDR3 bases: TGCAGTGCTGGGAGGGTGAACACCATATATTTT. It encodes CSAGRVNTIYF.

The chain is built from TRBV5-1 and TRBJ1-1, with a tentative D call TRBD1 (6 bases). CDR1 is SGHRS and CDR2 is YFSETQ in the germline V gene. The length of the CDR3 is 14 residues. The V and J ends lost 6 bases and 2 bases respectively, with 14 bases between them. In DNA, the CDR3 is TGCGCCAGCAACCCTGTGGGGGGCAACACTGAAGCTTTCTTT. The encoded protein is CASNPVGGNTEAFF.